These 21 T cell receptor beta chains were all obtained from the same sample, sequenced in a study of blood T cell repertoires in COVID-19. Method: immunoSEQ multiplex PCR; TCRdb's copy keeps in-frame clones and lacks some. The sample carries tens of thousands of clones, about 89% recorded once. Sequences were obtained from peripheral blood. The receptors stem from a middle-aged man with COVID-19, enrolled during active disease.

CDR3 region: CASSLAQGMTGGRDEQYF. The CDR3 nucleotides read TGCGCCAGCAGCTTGGCCCAGGGGATGACAGGGGGAAGGGACGAGCAGTACTTC. V gene TRBV5-1 combines with J gene TRBJ2-7, with 9 bases identical to TRBD1. CDR1 and CDR2 from the germline V gene are SGHRS and YFSETQ. J lost 5 bases, V lost 0 bases, and 15 bases had no gene match. This CDR3 contains 18 residues.

Only a few counts were recorded for this clone. The V call is TRBV10-2, the J call TRBJ2-1; maybe TRBD2 (5 bases). The V gene's germline CDR1 is WSHSY and CDR2 SAAADI. Trimming removed 8 bases from V and 6 bases from J, with 17 bases in between. The CDR3 has 14 residues. CDR3 residues: CASGSRSLINEQFF. The CDR3 nucleotides are TGCGCCAGCGGGAGCAGGTCGTTGATCAATGAGCAGTTCTTC.

This chain joins TRBV3-1 (or the pseudogene TRBV3-2) and TRBJ2-1, with 11 bases aligning to TRBD2. V was clipped by 4 bases and J by 7 bases; unmatched bases: 9. Germline lookup yields CDR1 LGHDT and CDR2 YNNKEL (reference sequence). CDR3 length: 16 amino acids. CDR3 nucleotide sequence: TGTGCCAGCAGCCCAGATAGCGGGGGGGGTCGAAATGAGCAGTTCTTC. Residues: CASSPDSGGGRNEQFF.

The gene calls are TRBV4-3 and TRBJ1-3; maybe TRBD1 (6 bases). V lost 0 bases and J 1 base, leaving 16 bases between the germline ends. This CDR3 is 18 amino acids long. Per germline, CDR1 LGHNA and CDR2 YSLEER. The CDR3 protein is CASSQDRGLVRSGNTIYF. In nucleotides, the CDR3 is TGCGCCAGCAGCCAAGACAGGGGCTTGGTCCGTTCTGGAAACACCATATATTTT.

The V and J genes are TRBV12-3 or TRBV12-4 and TRBJ1-1; D remains ambiguous. The CDR3 has 12 amino acids. Trimming took off 3 bases at V and 11 bases at J, with 13 bases between the two ends. CDR3 sequence: CASSLRSRKAFF. CDR3 nucleotides: TGTGCCAGCAGTTTGAGGTCAAGGAAGGCTTTCTTT.

This rearrangement joins TRBV19 to TRBJ1-2; D is uncertain. Germline values: CDR1 LNHDA, CDR2 SQIVND (reference sequence). Trimming removed 3 bases from V and 5 bases from J, with 10 bases in between. CDR3 length: 13 residues. The chain's CDR3 is CASSIPGAYGYTF. The CDR3, as DNA: TGTGCCAGTAGTATTCCGGGAGCTTATGGCTACACCTTC.

The V call is TRBV5-4, the J call TRBJ1-1, with D maybe TRBD1 (6 bases). The CDR3 spans 16 residues. V was pared by 4 bases and J by 3 bases, with 19 bases between. From germline, CDR1 is SGHNT and CDR2 YYREEE (reference sequence). CDR3 nucleotides: TGTGCCAGCAGCCCCCCGGGACACCCGATCGACACTGAAGCTTTCTTT. Its protein product is CASSPPGHPIDTEAFF.

The chain carries TRBV6-1 and TRBJ2-7; 9 positions match TRBD2. CDR1 is MNHNS, CDR2 SASEGT, per germline. The CDR3 consists of 16 residues. With 0 bases clipped from V and 1 base from J, the junction kept 4 bases outside the gene matches. The CDR3 DNA is TGTGCCAGCAGTGAAGCCCCCAGCGGGGGGTCCTACGAGCAGTACTTC. Translating gives CASSEAPSGGSYEQYF.

V usage is TRBV9 and J usage is TRBJ1-2, with TRBD1 matching 8 bases. Per germline, CDR1 SGDLS and CDR2 YYNGEE. V lost 4 bases to trimming and J lost 8 bases; unmatched junction nucleotides: 10. CDR3 length: 14 amino acids. The DNA for the CDR3 is TGTGCCAGCAGCACCATCGGACAGGGTGAAGGCTACACCTTC. This translates into CASSTIGQGEGYTF.

The chain is built from TRBV9 and TRBJ2-2; 9 nucleotides agree with TRBD2. Trimming took 4 bases from V and 6 from J; bases not matched to a gene: 7. Germline V gene data show CDR1 as SGDLS and CDR2 as YYNGEE. The CDR3 contains 15 residues. DNA for the CDR3: TGTGCCAGCAGCCCGGGCGGGAGGGAATCCGGGGAGCTGTTTTTT. Protein sequence: CASSPGGRESGELFF.

The chain joins TRBV2 to TRBJ1-4; 8 positions agree with TRBD1. The CDR3 length is 19 residues. Germline V gene sequence: CDR1 SNHLY, CDR2 FYNNEI. V lost 9 bases, J lost 7 bases, and 25 bases stayed unmatched. CDR3 DNA: TGTGCCAGTCGGACGCGGACAGGGCGGGGAGTATGGGGGCCTGAAAAACTGTTTTTT. Translation gives CASRTRTGRGVWGPEKLFF.

The chain combines TRBV30 with TRBJ1-2; D not resolved. CDR3 length: 10 amino acids. Per germline, CDR1 GTSNPN and CDR2 SVGIG (reference sequence). Trimming took 7 bases from V and 8 from J, leaving 11 bases between them. The CDR3 nucleotides read TGTGCCTTCGGTGTGAGAGGCTACACCTTC. Translated, it gives CAFGVRGYTF.

The sample holds a few counts of this clone. This rearrangement joins TRBV2 to TRBJ1-4, with 7 bases matching TRBD1. The CDR3 totals 14 residues. Losses at the gene ends were 4 bases for V and 2 bases for J; bases not matched to a gene: 1. Germline CDR1 and CDR2: SNHLY and FYNNEI. CDR3 amino acids: CASSGGQTNEKLFF. The CDR3 DNA follows: TGTGCCAGCAGTGGGGGACAGACTAATGAAAAACTGTTTTTT.

The rearrangement links TRBV24-1 to TRBJ2-1, with 8 bases lining up with TRBD2. Germline assignment: CDR1 KGHDR and CDR2 SFDVKD. With V trimmed by 2 bases and J by 2 bases, 7 bases remained unmatched. CDR3 length equals 17 residues. The CDR3 sequence: CATSDSPQRGPYNEQFF. In DNA, the CDR3 is TGTGCCACCAGTGATTCCCCACAGCGGGGGCCCTACAATGAGCAGTTCTTC.

The rearrangement links TRBV19 to TRBJ1-1, with 8 bases that match TRBD1. The CDR3 sequence is 17 residues long. Germline-derived CDR1 and CDR2 are LNHDA and SQIVND (reference sequence). Losses at the gene ends were 8 bases for V and 1 base for J; bases not matched to a gene: 15. This chain's CDR3 is CASFPPYPGTGNTEAFF. The DNA for the CDR3 is TGTGCCAGTTTTCCACCTTACCCGGGGACAGGGAACACTGAAGCTTTCTTT.

The CDR3 sequence: CASSLGGTDSYNEQFF. CDR3 sequence (DNA): TGCGCCAGCAGCTTGGGGGGGACAGACTCCTACAATGAGCAGTTCTTC. The chain recombines TRBV5-1 with TRBJ2-1; 7 bases are a match to TRBD1. J lost 0 bases, V lost 0 bases, and 3 bases had no gene match. CDR3 length: 16 residues. CDR1 is SGHRS, CDR2 YFSETQ, per germline.

This sequence joins TRBV11-1 and TRBJ2-7; D perhaps matches TRBD2 (5 bases). The germline V gene has CDR1 SGHAT and CDR2 FQDESV (reference sequence). The CDR3 is 14 amino acids. V was trimmed by 5 bases and J by 3 bases, leaving 14 bases between them. The CDR3 protein is CASSPRGNFYEQYF. CDR3 bases: TGTGCCAGCAGCCCTCGAGGGAACTTCTACGAGCAGTACTTC.

The chain combines TRBV9 with TRBJ1-1, with 8 bases identical to TRBD1. This CDR3 comprises 17 residues. Germline CDR1 is SGDLS and CDR2 is YYNGEE. V shed 5 bases, J shed 1 base, and the junction held 13 bases outside the gene matches. The CDR3 loop reads CASSAGQGFSRNTEAFF. In DNA form, the CDR3 reads TGTGCCAGCAGTGCCGGACAGGGATTTTCAAGGAACACTGAAGCTTTCTTT.

The chain uses TRBV6-5 and TRBJ1-1, with a possible D match to TRBD1 (6 bases). Trimming shortened V by 5 bases and J by 6 bases, and 16 bases separated the two germline ends. Per germline, CDR1 MNHEY and CDR2 SVGAGI. This CDR3 is built from 14 residues. As DNA, the CDR3 is TGTGCCAGCAGTACCGTTCCTAACAGGGCTGAAGCTTTCTTT. Protein: CASSTVPNRAEAFF.

V usage is TRBV19 and J usage is TRBJ2-5; a possible D gene is TRBD2 (6 bases). Germline V CDR1 and CDR2: LNHDA, SQIVND (reference sequence). The CDR3 contains 13 residues. The V end was cut by 3 bases, the J end by 10 bases, with 15 bases between. In DNA form, the CDR3 reads TGTGCCAGTAGTATGCCTAGCGTCGCAGTCCAGTACTTC. Protein: CASSMPSVAVQYF.

The chain employs TRBV6-2 or TRBV6-3 and TRBJ2-2; D is possibly TRBD1 (5 bases). The CDR3 has 18 amino acids. Germline CDR1 MNHEY, CDR2 SVGEGT. Trimming left V 5 bases short and J 1 base short, with 20 bases between. CDR3 coding DNA: TGTGCCAGCAGTCCGTATACCGCAGGGTGGGAGAACACCGGGGAGCTGTTTTTT. Its translation: CASSPYTAGWENTGELFF.